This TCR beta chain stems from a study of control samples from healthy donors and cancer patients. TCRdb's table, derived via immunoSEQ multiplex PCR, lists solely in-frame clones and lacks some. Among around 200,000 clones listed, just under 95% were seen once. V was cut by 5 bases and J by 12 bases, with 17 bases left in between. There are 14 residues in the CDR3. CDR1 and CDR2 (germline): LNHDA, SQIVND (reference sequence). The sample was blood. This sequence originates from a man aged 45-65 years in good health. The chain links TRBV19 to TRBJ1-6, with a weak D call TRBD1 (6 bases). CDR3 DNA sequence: TGTGCCAGTAGTCTTCCGGGACAAGGCGTACCCCTCCACTTT. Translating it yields CASSLPGQGVPLHF.